This T cell receptor (beta chain) was captured by sequencing in a study of blood T cell repertoires in COVID-19. Across the study: Acute and convalescent COVID-19 samples came from the United States, Italy and Spain.

CDR1 is SGHRS and CDR2 is YFSETQ in the germline V gene. The V and J ends lost 4 bases and 8 bases respectively, with 18 bases between them. The CDR3 runs to 14 residues. Per the authors' pipeline: Amplifying reference gene primers gave estimates of nucleated cell counts. Profiling relied on immunoSEQ multiplex PCR, and the TCRdb table lists in-frame clones only, not all of them. The DNA was the basis for D and trimming; V, J and clone size are from that table. Of approximately 100,000 clones in the sample, 70% to 90% are singletons; the top ten hold 2.1%. Sequencing was performed on peripheral blood. The sequence was collected from a human donor in a cohort sampled during active COVID-19. The gene calls are TRBV5-1 and TRBJ1-2, with TRBD1 as a possible D gene (5 bases). The CDR3 is CASSPHGGEVGYTF. CDR3 nucleotides: TGCGCCAGCAGCCCCCACGGGGGGGAGGTCGGCTACACCTTC.